This T cell receptor (beta chain) was obtained from a study of blood T cell repertoires in COVID-19. Per the original data handling: Reference gene primers were amplified, and this amplification served to estimate nucleated cell counts. Profiled with immunoSEQ multiplex PCR; TCRdb holds only in-frame clones, not every one. The D gene and trimming were derived from the DNA, and the V and J assignments and clone size from that table. The sample carries 180,000 or so clones, approximately 89% recorded once. V dropped 5 bases and J dropped 0 bases, with 11 bases sitting between them. This CDR3 spans 15 amino acids. Germline CDR1 reads MNHEY; CDR2 reads SMNVEV (reference sequence).

The sequencing input was peripheral blood. The rearrangement links TRBV27 to TRBJ1-5; D ambiguous. The clonotype was recovered from a man between 35 and 55 years old with active or convalescent COVID-19. CDR3 amino acids: CASSPFGVSNQPQHF. DNA for the CDR3: TGTGCCAGCAGTCCTTTCGGAGTTAGCAATCAGCCCCAGCATTTT.